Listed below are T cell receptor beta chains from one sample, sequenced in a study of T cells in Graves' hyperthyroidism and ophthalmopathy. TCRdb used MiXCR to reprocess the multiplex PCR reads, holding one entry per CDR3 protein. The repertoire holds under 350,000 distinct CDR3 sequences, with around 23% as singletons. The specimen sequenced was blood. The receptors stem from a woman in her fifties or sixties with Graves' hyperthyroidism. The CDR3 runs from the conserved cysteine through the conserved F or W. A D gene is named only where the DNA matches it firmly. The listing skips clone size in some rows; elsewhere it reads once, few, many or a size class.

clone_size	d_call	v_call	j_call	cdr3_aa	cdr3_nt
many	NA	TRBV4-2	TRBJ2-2	CASSQADVEAGELFF	TGTGCCAGCAGCCAAGCGGACGTAGAGGCCGGGGAGCTGTTTTTT
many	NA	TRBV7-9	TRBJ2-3	CASSLVRDTQYF	TGTGCCAGCAGCTTAGTCAGAGATACGCAGTATTTT
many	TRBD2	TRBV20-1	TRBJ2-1	CSARATSGATWEQFF	TGCAGTGCTAGAGCGACTAGCGGGGCCACGTGGGAGCAGTTCTTC
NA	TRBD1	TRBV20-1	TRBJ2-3	CSLRGQGADTQYF	TGCTCATTGAGGGGACAGGGCGCAGATACGCAGTATTTT
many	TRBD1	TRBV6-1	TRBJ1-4	CASSGIGTGLEKLFF	TGTGCCAGCAGTGGCATCGGGACAGGGCTTGAAAAACTGTTTTTT
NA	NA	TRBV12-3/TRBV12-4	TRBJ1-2	CASWVQPGRSNYGYTF	TGTGCCAGCTGGGTCCAACCGGGACGGTCTAACTATGGCTACACCTTC
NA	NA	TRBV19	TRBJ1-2	CASSKTSDRTLGGYTF	TGTGCCAGTAGTAAGACCTCGGACCGCACTTTGGGTGGCTACACCTTC
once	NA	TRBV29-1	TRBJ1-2	CSVEAGRAGYTF	TGCAGCGTTGAAGCCGGCAGGGCTGGCTACACCTTC
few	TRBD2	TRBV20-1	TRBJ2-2	CSADAGNRLAGKGELFF	TGCAGTGCGGACGCAGGAAACCGACTAGCGGGAAAGGGGGAGCTGTTTTTT
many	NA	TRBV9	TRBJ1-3	CASSVAPETGNTIYF	TGTGCCAGCAGCGTAGCACCGGAGACTGGAAACACCATATATTTT